The 8 T cell receptor beta chains below all came from one sample that was sequenced in a study of graft-versus-host responses after intestinal transplantation. The repertoire was sequenced with immunoSEQ multiplex PCR; TCRdb's copy has only in-frame clones and lacks some. The sample holds 96,000 or so clones, roughly 92% seen once. These receptors are not linked to any known antigen. The sequencing used unstimulated CD4+ T cells sorted from spleen or lymph node cells, collected before intestinal transplant. Source of these receptors: a human donor who received an intestinal transplant.

The V gene is TRBV7-2, the J gene TRBJ2-7, with no clear D. This CDR3 has 14 amino acids. Germline V gene data show CDR1 as SGHTA and CDR2 as FQGNSA. V lost 1 base, J lost 6 bases, and 13 bases lay in between. This chain's CDR3 is CASSLGRNYREQYF. The DNA for the CDR3 is TGTGCCAGCAGCTTAGGGCGGAACTACCGCGAGCAGTACTTC.

The chain carries TRBV5-1 and TRBJ2-1, with TRBD1 identical over 7 bases. Germline assignment: CDR1 SGHRS and CDR2 YFSETQ. The V and J ends lost 0 bases and 4 bases, in that order; junction bases with no gene match: 4. The CDR3 is made up of 15 amino acids. The CDR3 nucleotides are TGCGCCAGCAGCTTGGTGGGACAGCTATACAATGAGCAGTTCTTC. Its protein product is CASSLVGQLYNEQFF.

The chain combines TRBV10-2 with TRBJ1-2; D uncertain. This CDR3 comprises 15 residues. The V gene lost 7 bases and the J gene lost 4 bases, with 19 bases spanning the gap. CDR1 is WSHSY, CDR2 SAAADI, per germline. The CDR3 nucleotides read TGCGCCAGCAAGAGGTTCGCCGAGACCTCCTATGGCTACACCTTC. It is translated as CASKRFAETSYGYTF.

The chain carries TRBV19 and TRBJ1-5; 12 nucleotides match TRBD1. V trimming: 5 bases; J trimming: 1 base; junction bases outside the gene matches: 15. Germline lookup yields CDR1 LNHDA and CDR2 SQIVND (reference sequence). The CDR3 runs to 20 residues. The CDR3 protein is CASSPYSGTGGAESNQPQHF. The CDR3 DNA is TGTGCCAGTAGTCCCTATAGTGGGACAGGGGGCGCAGAGAGCAATCAGCCCCAGCATTTT.

V usage is TRBV6-1 and J usage is TRBJ1-1, with D perhaps matching TRBD1 (6 bases). This CDR3 region has 12 residues. Trimming took off 6 bases at V and 7 bases at J, with 12 bases between the two ends. In germline, CDR1 is MNHNS, CDR2 SASEGT. In nucleotides, the CDR3 is TGTGCCAGCAGGAGGAGGACAGTTGAAGCTTTCTTT. It specifies CASRRRTVEAFF.

This chain links TRBV21-1 with TRBJ2-1; the table gives TRBD1 as D, unverified against the DNA. TRBV21-1 is classified as a pseudogene. The CDR3 spans 15 residues. CDR3 nucleotides: TGTGCCAGCAGCAGATTACAGGGGGCTCGGGATGAGCAGTTCTTC. This codes for CASSRLQGARDEQFF.

V is TRBV10-1 and J is TRBJ2-7; D perhaps matches TRBD1 (6 bases). CDR1 and CDR2 from the germline V gene are WNHNN and SYGVQD (reference sequence). This CDR3 contains 15 residues. The V end lost 3 bases, the J end lost 3 bases, and 15 bases lay between the germline ends. The CDR3 is CASSDSRGLLYEQYF. The CDR3 DNA sequence: TGCGCCAGCAGTGATTCTAGGGGGTTACTCTACGAGCAGTACTTC.

This clone was observed a single time. The chain combines TRBV9 with TRBJ2-1; 8 bases match TRBD2. The CDR3 spans 15 residues. Germline V CDR1 and CDR2: SGDLS, YYNGEE. V was clipped by 2 bases and J by 1 base; unmatched bases: 2. The CDR3 sequence: CASSVGGGSYNEQFF. The CDR3 nucleotides are TGTGCCAGCAGCGTCGGGGGGGGGTCCTACAATGAGCAGTTCTTC.